Listed here are 21 T cell receptor beta chains from one sample, sequenced in a study of vaccination effects on CD4 cells after COVID-19. Viral peptide pools were used in the ViraFEST assay to expand antigen-specific CD4+ T cells, and sequencing came afterward. Culture proceeded for 10 days, and CD4+ T cells were then isolated. Each participant was administered two doses of either the BNT162b2 or the mRNA-1273 vaccine. The method was immunoSEQ multiplex PCR; TCRdb's version includes in-frame clones alone and lacks a portion of them. The table lists 30,000 to 40,000 clones, roughly two thirds of them singletons. Which antigens these TCRs recognize remains unknown. Sequences were derived from CD4+ T cells from PBMCs cultured with HCoV-229E spike peptides, sampled after COVID-19 vaccination. The receptors shown here come from a human donor who received a COVID-19 vaccine.

This chain joins TRBV10-3 and TRBJ2-1; 7 bases align to TRBD1. This CDR3 region has 18 residues. After removal of 6 bases from V and 0 bases from J, the junction contained 14 bases not matched to a gene. The germline CDR1 and CDR2 sequences are ENHRY and SYGVKD. This chain's CDR3 is CAISGMTGTASSYNEQFF. Here the CDR3 DNA reads TGTGCCATCAGCGGGATGACAGGGACGGCGAGCTCCTACAATGAGCAGTTCTTC.

The V gene is TRBV6-5, the J gene TRBJ1-1; 10 bases match TRBD1. This CDR3 spans 14 amino acids. Germline V gene data show CDR1 as MNHEY and CDR2 as SVGAGI. V lost 8 bases to trimming and J lost 3 bases; unmatched junction nucleotides: 6. CDR3 nucleotides: TGTGCCAGCGGCCGGACAGGGGGAGACACTGAAGCTTTCTTT. Translation gives CASGRTGGDTEAFF.

The rearrangement uses TRBV11-2 and TRBJ1-3; D might be TRBD1 (6 bases). CDR1 and CDR2 (germline): SGHAT, FQNNGV. CDR3 length: 14 amino acids. Trimming took off 6 bases at V and 4 bases at J, with 13 bases between the two ends. CDR3 nucleotide sequence: TGTGCCAGCAGAAGAGGGGGGGCAGGAAACACCATATATTTT. It specifies CASRRGGAGNTIYF.

This clone has just one count. The CDR3 nucleotides are TGTGCCAGCAGTTTCCTTGCGGGCATGAGGGGCTACACCTTC. It yields the protein CASSFLAGMRGYTF. The chain combines TRBV27 with TRBJ1-2; D uncertain. With 3 bases removed from V and 8 bases from J, the gap between germline ends came to 16 bases. CDR1 is MNHEY, CDR2 SMNVEV, per germline (reference sequence). The CDR3 length is 14 residues.

The chain carries TRBV5-1 and TRBJ1-2; 7 bases agree with TRBD1. Per germline, CDR1 SGHRS and CDR2 YFSETQ. V lost 0 bases and J lost 6; bases outside the gene matches: 2. This CDR3 is built from 13 residues. As DNA, the CDR3 is TGCGCCAGCAGCTTGGAGGGGGCAAATGGCTACACCTTC. This translates into CASSLEGANGYTF. Together with reference TRBV5-1 and TRBJ1-2, the CDR3 gives the full variable domain: KAGVTQTPRYLIKTRGQQVTLSCSPISGHRSVSWYQQTPGQGLQFLFEYFSETQRNKGNFPGRFSGRQFSNSRSEMNVSTLELGDSALYLCASSLEGANGYTFGSGTRLTVV.

This rearrangement joins TRBV29-1 to TRBJ1-1; D not certain. V was clipped by 4 bases and J by 5 bases, with 14 bases between them. This CDR3 is built from 13 residues. CDR1 is SQVTM, CDR2 ANQGSEA, per germline. The chain's CDR3 is CSVVGRVRTEAFF. The CDR3 DNA reads as TGCAGCGTTGTTGGGAGGGTTAGGACTGAAGCTTTCTTT.

The V call is TRBV11-3, the J call TRBJ2-6, with 7 bases matching TRBD1. The CDR3 runs 16 residues. Germline-derived CDR1 and CDR2 are SGHNT and YENEEA. V was pared by 1 base and J by 1 base, with 1 base of the junction left unmatched. The CDR3 is CASSLGDSSGANVLTF. CDR3 bases: TGTGCCAGCAGCTTAGGGGACAGTTCTGGGGCCAACGTCCTGACTTTC.

The rearrangement links TRBV5-4 to TRBJ2-3; TRBD1 matches at 8 bases. Looked up from germline, CDR1 is SGHNT and CDR2 is YYREEE (reference sequence). The CDR3 runs 15 residues. J lost 3 bases, V lost 0 bases, and 3 bases had no gene match. CDR3 nucleotide sequence: TGTGCCAGCAGCTTGGACCAGGGGGCGACAGATACGCAGTATTTT. Amino acids: CASSLDQGATDTQYF.

This chain joins TRBV12-3 or TRBV12-4 and TRBJ2-3, with D maybe TRBD2 (7 bases). CDR3 length: 11 residues. Trimming removed 7 bases from V and 9 bases from J, with 11 bases in between. CDR3 DNA: TGTGCCAGCAACCCGGGGGGCACGCAGTATTTT. This gives the protein CASNPGGTQYF.

The CDR3 sequence is CASSTGTSPFEQYF. The CDR3 nucleotides read TGTGCCAGTAGTACTGGGACAAGTCCCTTCGAGCAGTACTTC. The chain has TRBV19 and TRBJ2-7; a weak D match, TRBD1 (6 bases). From germline, CDR1 is LNHDA and CDR2 SQIVND (reference sequence). This CDR3 is 14 amino acids long. V dropped 4 bases and J dropped 6 bases, with 16 bases sitting between them.

The V and J genes are TRBV6-5 and TRBJ2-7, with unresolved D. The CDR3 extends over 14 amino acids. CDR1 and CDR2 from the germline V gene are MNHEY and SVGAGI. V was cut by 0 bases and J by 2 bases, with 8 bases left in between. The CDR3 here is CASSYSYNAYEQYF. For the CDR3, the DNA is TGTGCCAGCAGTTACTCGTACAACGCCTACGAGCAGTACTTC.

The rearrangement links TRBV5-5 to TRBJ1-5; no clear D. CDR1 and CDR2 from the germline V gene are SGHKS and YYEKEE (reference sequence). This CDR3 has 17 residues. V dropped 0 bases and J dropped 6 bases, with 19 bases sitting between them. CDR3 protein: CASSLAVRAGGVQPQHF. CDR3 sequence (DNA): TGTGCCAGCAGCTTGGCTGTCCGAGCAGGAGGAGTTCAGCCCCAGCATTTT.

This clone has a count of ten or more. The chain links TRBV4-1 to TRBJ1-6; D gene ambiguous. The germline gives CDR1 MGHRA, CDR2 YSYEKL. The CDR3 is 16 residues long. Trimming shortened V by 1 base and J by 8 bases, and 15 bases separated the two germline ends. The CDR3 coding sequence is TGCGCCAGCAGCCAAGGGCCCGCGAGAGGTCATTCACCCCTCCACTTT. This translates into CASSQGPARGHSPLHF.

The chain combines TRBV7-9 with TRBJ1-2; no firm D call. V gave up 2 bases and J gave up 2 bases, with 12 bases separating them. Germline V lookup: CDR1 SEHNR, CDR2 FQNEAQ (reference sequence). The CDR3 extends over 15 amino acids. The CDR3 sequence: CASSLLQATNYGYTF. The CDR3 bases are TGTGCCAGCAGCTTACTGCAGGCTACAAACTATGGCTACACCTTC.

This chain connects TRBV19 to TRBJ2-5; 7 bases are a match to TRBD1. CDR1 is LNHDA, CDR2 SQIVND, per germline (reference sequence). V lost 1 base and J lost 2; bases outside the gene matches: 7. This CDR3 has 16 amino acids. As DNA, the CDR3 is TGTGCCAGTAGTATAGGTCTCGGGACAGCACAAGAGACCCAGTACTTC. It codes for CASSIGLGTAQETQYF. The entire variable domain, with the rest obtained from reference TRBV19 and TRBJ2-5, is as follows: DGGITQSPKYLFRKEGQNVTLSCEQNLNHDAMYWYRQDPGQGLRLIYYSQIVNDFQKGDIAEGYSVSREKKESFPLTVTSAQKNPTAFYLCASSIGLGTAQETQYFGPGTRLLVL.

This clone has just one count. The chain is built from TRBV6-6 and TRBJ1-3; the D is unclear. The V end lost 5 bases, the J end lost 0 bases, and 17 bases lay between the germline ends. Germline values: CDR1 MNHNY, CDR2 SVGAGI (reference sequence). This CDR3 region has 17 residues. The CDR3 DNA follows: TGTGCCAGCAGTCCTTCCTATGGGCGGGTCTCTGGAAACACCATATATTTT. As protein: CASSPSYGRVSGNTIYF.

The chain links TRBV7-6 to TRBJ2-2, with 10 nucleotides matching TRBD2. In germline, CDR1 is SGHVS, CDR2 FNYEAQ. After removal of 1 base from V and 7 bases from J, the junction contained 6 bases not matched to a gene. The CDR3 length is 16 residues. CDR3 sequence reads: CASSLVLAGANGELFF. The CDR3 DNA reads as TGTGCCAGCAGCTTAGTTCTAGCGGGAGCTAACGGGGAGCTGTTTTTT.

The rearrangement joins TRBV18 to TRBJ2-5, with 10 nucleotides matching TRBD2. Germline CDR1 and CDR2: KGHSH and LQKENI. The CDR3 has 15 amino acids. The V gene end was trimmed by 5 bases and the J gene end by 3 bases; junction bases not matched to a gene: 6. The CDR3 is CASSKSLAGEETQYF. Here the CDR3 DNA reads TGTGCCAGCTCAAAGTCTCTAGCGGGGGAAGAGACCCAGTACTTC. The whole variable domain, remainder taken from reference TRBV18 and TRBJ2-5, is NAGVMQNPRHLVRRRGQEARLRCSPMKGHSHVYWYRQLPEEGLKFMVYLQKENIIDESGMPKERFSAEFPKEGPSILRIQQVVRGDSAAYFCASSKSLAGEETQYFGPGTRLLVL.

This clone turned up a few times. The rearrangement joins TRBV5-5 to TRBJ2-1, with 7 bases lining up with TRBD1. Trimming at V came to 2 bases and at J to 7 bases, leaving 9 bases not matched to a gene. The CDR3 runs 15 residues. Germline values: CDR1 SGHKS, CDR2 YYEKEE (reference sequence). The CDR3 sequence is CASSFEDRSWNEQFF. The CDR3, as DNA: TGTGCCAGCAGCTTCGAGGACAGGTCCTGGAATGAGCAGTTCTTC. The full variable domain, its missing parts supplied by reference TRBV5-5 and TRBJ2-1, is DAGVTQSPTHLIKTRGQQVTLRCSPISGHKSVSWYQQVLGQGPQFIFQYYEKEERGRGNFPDRFSARQFPNYSSELNVNALLLGDSALYLCASSFEDRSWNEQFFGPGTRLTVL.

The table lists this clone with a few counts. The chain couples TRBV30 to TRBJ1-5, with 8 bases identical to TRBD1. This CDR3 has 16 amino acids. Germline V gene sequence: CDR1 GTSNPN, CDR2 SVGIG (reference sequence). Trimming took 3 bases from V and 2 from J; bases not matched to a gene: 9. The CDR3 reads CAWRETGTGRNQPQHF. In DNA, the CDR3 is TGTGCCTGGAGGGAGACCGGGACAGGACGCAATCAGCCCCAGCATTTT.

The chain joins TRBV6-5 to TRBJ2-7; 8 nucleotides line up with TRBD1. Germline V gives CDR1 MNHEY, CDR2 SVGAGI. The V segment lost 6 bases and the J segment 7 bases; nucleotides outside the gene matches: 11. The CDR3 covers 14 residues. The DNA for the CDR3 is TGTGCCAGCAGCTATTTGGACAGGGTGGTAGAGCAGTACTTC. Its protein is CASSYLDRVVEQYF.